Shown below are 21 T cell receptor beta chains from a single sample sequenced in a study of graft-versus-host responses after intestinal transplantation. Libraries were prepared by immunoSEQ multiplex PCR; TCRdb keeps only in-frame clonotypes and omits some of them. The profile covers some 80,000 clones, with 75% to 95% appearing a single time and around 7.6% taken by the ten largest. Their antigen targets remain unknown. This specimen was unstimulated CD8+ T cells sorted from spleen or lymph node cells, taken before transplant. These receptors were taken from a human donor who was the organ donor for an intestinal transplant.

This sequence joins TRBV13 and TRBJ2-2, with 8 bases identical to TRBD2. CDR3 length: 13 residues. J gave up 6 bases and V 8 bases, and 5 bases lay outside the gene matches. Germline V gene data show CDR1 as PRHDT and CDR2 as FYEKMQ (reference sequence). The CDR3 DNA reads TGTGCCAGCCAGGGACTAGTCCCCGGGGAGCTGTTTTTT. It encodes CASQGLVPGELFF.

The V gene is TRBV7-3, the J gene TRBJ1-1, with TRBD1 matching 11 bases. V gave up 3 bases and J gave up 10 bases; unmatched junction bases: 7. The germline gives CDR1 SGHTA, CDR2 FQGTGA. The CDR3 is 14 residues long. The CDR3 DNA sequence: TGTGCCAGCAGCTTTGGTCGGGACAGGGGGATAGCTTTCTTT. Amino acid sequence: CASSFGRDRGIAFF.

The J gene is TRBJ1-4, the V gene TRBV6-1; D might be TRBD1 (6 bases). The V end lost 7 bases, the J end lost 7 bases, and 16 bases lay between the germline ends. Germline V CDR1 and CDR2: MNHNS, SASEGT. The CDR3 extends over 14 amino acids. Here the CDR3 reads CASTPGQLFEKLFF. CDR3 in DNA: TGTGCCAGCACCCCAGGACAGCTTTTTGAAAAACTGTTTTTT.

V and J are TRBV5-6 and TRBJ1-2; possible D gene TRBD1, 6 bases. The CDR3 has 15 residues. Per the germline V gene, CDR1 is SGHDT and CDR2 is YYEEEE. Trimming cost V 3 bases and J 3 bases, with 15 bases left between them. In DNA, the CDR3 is TGTGCCAGCAGCTCTGGACAGTCCGTTTACTATGGCTACACCTTC. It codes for CASSSGQSVYYGYTF.

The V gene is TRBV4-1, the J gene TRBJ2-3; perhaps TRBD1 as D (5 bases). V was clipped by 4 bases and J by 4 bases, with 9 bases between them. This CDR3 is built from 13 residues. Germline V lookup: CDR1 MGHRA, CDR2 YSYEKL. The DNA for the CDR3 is TGCGCCAGCAGCCTTTCCAGGGCAGATACGCAGTATTTT. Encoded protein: CASSLSRADTQYF.

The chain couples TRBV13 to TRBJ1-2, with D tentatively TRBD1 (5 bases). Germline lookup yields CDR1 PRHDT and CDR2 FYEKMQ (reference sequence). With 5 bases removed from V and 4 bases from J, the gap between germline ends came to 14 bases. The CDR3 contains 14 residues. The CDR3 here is CASSARVEVYGYTF. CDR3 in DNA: TGTGCCAGCAGCGCCAGGGTGGAGGTCTATGGCTACACCTTC.

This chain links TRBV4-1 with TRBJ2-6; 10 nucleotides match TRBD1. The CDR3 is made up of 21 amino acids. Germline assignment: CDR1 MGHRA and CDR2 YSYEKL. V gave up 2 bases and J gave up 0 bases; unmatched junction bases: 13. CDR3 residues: CASSQHKTTGTGVSGANVLTF. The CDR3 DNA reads TGCGCCAGCAGCCAACATAAAACTACCGGGACAGGGGTCTCTGGGGCCAACGTCCTGACTTTC.

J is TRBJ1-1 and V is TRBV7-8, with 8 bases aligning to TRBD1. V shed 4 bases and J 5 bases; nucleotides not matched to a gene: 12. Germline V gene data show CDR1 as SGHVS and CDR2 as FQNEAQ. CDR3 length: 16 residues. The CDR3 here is CASSSSNRGMGTEAFF. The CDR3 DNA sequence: TGTGCCAGCAGCTCGTCCAACAGGGGGATGGGGACTGAAGCTTTCTTT.

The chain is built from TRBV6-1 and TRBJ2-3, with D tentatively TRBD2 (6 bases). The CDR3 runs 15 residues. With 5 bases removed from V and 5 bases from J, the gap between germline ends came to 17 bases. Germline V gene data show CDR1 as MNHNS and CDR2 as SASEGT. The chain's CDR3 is CASSKLAGPGDTQYF. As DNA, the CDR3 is TGTGCCAGCAGTAAACTGGCGGGGCCTGGAGATACGCAGTATTTT.

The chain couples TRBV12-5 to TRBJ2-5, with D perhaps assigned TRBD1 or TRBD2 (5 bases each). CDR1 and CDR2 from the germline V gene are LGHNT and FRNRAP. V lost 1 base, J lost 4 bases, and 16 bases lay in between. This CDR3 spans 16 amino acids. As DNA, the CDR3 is TGTGCTAGTGGTTTGGCGCCGGGGCCCGGAGGAGAGACCCAGTACTTC. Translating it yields CASGLAPGPGGETQYF.

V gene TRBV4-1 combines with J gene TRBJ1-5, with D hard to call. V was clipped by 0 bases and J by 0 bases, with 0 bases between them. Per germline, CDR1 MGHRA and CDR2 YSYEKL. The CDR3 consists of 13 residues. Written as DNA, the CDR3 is TGCGCCAGCAGCCAAGATAGCAATCAGCCCCAGCATTTT. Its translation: CASSQDSNQPQHF.

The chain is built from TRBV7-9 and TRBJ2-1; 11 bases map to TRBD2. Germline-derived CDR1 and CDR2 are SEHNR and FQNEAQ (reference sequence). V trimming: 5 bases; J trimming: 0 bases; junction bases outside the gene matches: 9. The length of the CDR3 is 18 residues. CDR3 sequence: CASSPGTSGGSSYNEQFF. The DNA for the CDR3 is TGTGCCAGCAGCCCAGGGACTAGCGGAGGTAGCTCCTACAATGAGCAGTTCTTC.

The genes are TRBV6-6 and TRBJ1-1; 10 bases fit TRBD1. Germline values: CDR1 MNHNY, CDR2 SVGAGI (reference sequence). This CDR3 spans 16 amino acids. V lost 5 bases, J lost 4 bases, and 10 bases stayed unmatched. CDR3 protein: CASSPTDRGRGTEAFF. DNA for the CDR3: TGTGCCAGCAGTCCGACCGACAGGGGGCGAGGCACTGAAGCTTTCTTT.

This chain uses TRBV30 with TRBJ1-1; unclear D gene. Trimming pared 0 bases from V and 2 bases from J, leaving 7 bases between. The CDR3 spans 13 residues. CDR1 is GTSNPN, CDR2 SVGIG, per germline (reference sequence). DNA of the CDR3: TGTGCCTGGAGTGTTGGCGGAAACACTGAAGCTTTCTTT. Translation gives CAWSVGGNTEAFF.

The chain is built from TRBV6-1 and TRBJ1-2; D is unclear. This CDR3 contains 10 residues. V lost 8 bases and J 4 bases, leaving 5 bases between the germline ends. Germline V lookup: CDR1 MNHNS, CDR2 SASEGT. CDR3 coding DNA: TGTGCCAGCGCTTCCTATGGCTACACCTTC. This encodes CASASYGYTF.

CDR3 sequence reads: CASSVPGTGSEQFF. The CDR3 bases are TGTGCCAGCAGTGTCCCCGGGACAGGGAGTGAGCAGTTCTTC. J is TRBJ2-1 and V is TRBV25-1; 9 positions agree with TRBD1. CDR1 and CDR2 (germline): MGHDK, SYGVNS. V gave up 4 bases and J gave up 9 bases; unmatched junction bases: 7. CDR3 length: 14 amino acids.

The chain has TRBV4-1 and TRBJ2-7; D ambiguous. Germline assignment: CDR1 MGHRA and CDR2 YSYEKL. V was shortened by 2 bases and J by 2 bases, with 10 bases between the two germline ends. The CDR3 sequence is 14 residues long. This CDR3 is CASSQLASPYEQYF. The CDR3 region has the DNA TGCGCCAGCAGCCAACTTGCGTCCCCCTACGAGCAGTACTTC.

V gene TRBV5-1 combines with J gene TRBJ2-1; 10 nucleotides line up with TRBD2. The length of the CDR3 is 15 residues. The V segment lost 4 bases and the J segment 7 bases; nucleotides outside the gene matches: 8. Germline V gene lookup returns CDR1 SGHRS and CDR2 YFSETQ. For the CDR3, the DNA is TGCGCCAGCAGCCGGGCTAGCGGGAGTGCGAATGAGCAGTTCTTC. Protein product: CASSRASGSANEQFF.

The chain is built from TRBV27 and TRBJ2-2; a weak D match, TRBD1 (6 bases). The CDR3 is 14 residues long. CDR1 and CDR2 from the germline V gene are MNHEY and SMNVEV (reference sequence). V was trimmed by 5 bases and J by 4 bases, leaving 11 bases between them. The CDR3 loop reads CASSIQGFTGELFF. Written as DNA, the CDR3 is TGTGCCAGCAGTATACAGGGCTTCACCGGGGAGCTGTTTTTT.

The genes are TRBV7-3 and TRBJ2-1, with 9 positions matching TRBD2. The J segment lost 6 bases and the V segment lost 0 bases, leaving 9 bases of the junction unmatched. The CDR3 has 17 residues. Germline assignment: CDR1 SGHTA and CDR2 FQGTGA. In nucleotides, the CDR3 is TGTGCCAGCAGCTTAACGCTCCTAGCGGGGAGGCTCAATGAGCAGTTCTTC. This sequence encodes CASSLTLLAGRLNEQFF.

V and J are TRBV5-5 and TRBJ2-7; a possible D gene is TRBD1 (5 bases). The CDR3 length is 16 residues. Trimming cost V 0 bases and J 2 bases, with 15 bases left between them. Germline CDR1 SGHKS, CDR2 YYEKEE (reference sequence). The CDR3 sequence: CASSLAGVGAAYEQYF. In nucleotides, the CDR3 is TGTGCCAGCAGCTTGGCCGGTGTAGGGGCGGCCTACGAGCAGTACTTC.